This T cell receptor beta chain was profiled in a study of T cell responses to AZD1222 COVID-19 vaccine. About the research overall: Whether given at about 4 or about 12 weeks, second doses were pooled.

To note about this clone: Its matching antigen is unknown.

This CDR3 region has 15 residues. Germline lookup yields CDR1 KGHSH and CDR2 LQKENI. The V end was cut by 0 bases, the J end by 9 bases, with 12 bases between. Only in-frame clones appear in the TCRdb table, and some are missing; sequencing was by immunoSEQ multiplex PCR. The table records about 190,000 clones, about nine tenths of them present only once. Study-wide results and limits: Donors, mostly white British, included more females; clonal diversity was possibly underestimated. Two AZD1222 administrations were followed by greater Spike-specific TCR breadth and depth.

Sample: peripheral blood, taken on day 0 of AZD1222 vaccination. The source of this sequence is an adult in good health. This chain connects TRBV18 to TRBJ1-6, with a weak D call TRBD1 (5 bases). The CDR3 nucleotides are TGTGCCAGCTCACCACCAACAGGCTCGGGTTCACCCCTCCACTTT. This translates into CASSPPTGSGSPLHF.